Listed below are T cell receptor beta chains from one sample, sequenced in a study of cytomegalovirus exposure and HLA in healthy donors. The repertoire was sequenced with immunoSEQ multiplex PCR; TCRdb's copy has only in-frame clones and lacks some. This sample's table has around 70,000 clones. Sequencing used PBMCs. These receptors were taken from a man aged 35 to 55 in good health and CMV-seronegative. Each CDR3 is given with its conserved first and last residue. A D gene is named only where the DNA matches it firmly.

d_gene	j_gene	v_gene	CDR3nt	CDR3aa
-	TRBJ1-2	TRBV15	TGTGCCACCAGCAAGGGCAGGGGAAACTATGGCTACACCTTC	CATSKGRGNYGYTF
TRBD2	TRBJ2-7	TRBV4-3	TGCGCCAGCAGCCAAGAGCCGGCAAGCCGTCTAGCGGGAGTTTACGAGCAGTACTTC	CASSQEPASRLAGVYEQYF
TRBD1	TRBJ2-7	TRBV27	TGTGCCAGCAGCACCAGGACAGGGGGCCCCGAGCAGTACTTC	CASSTRTGGPEQYF
TRBD2	TRBJ2-3	TRBV11-2	TGTGCCAGCAGCTTAGCGGGCGGGAGTAGGGCAGATACGCAGTATTTT	CASSLAGGSRADTQYF
-	TRBJ2-5	TRBV5-1	TGCGCCAGCAGCCCCCTCCCCCAAGAGACCCAGTACTTC	CASSPLPQETQYF
TRBD1	TRBJ1-4	TRBV30	TGTGCCTGGAGCACGAAGGGGACAGGGGATGAAAAACTGTTTTTT	CAWSTKGTGDEKLFF
-	TRBJ2-2	TRBV19	TGTGCCAGTAGTCCAGATCACACCGGGGAGCTGTTTTTT	CASSPDHTGELFF
TRBD2	TRBJ2-3	TRBV10-3	TGTGCCATCAGTGAGTCTGCGGGGGGGCTCACAGATACGCAGTATTTT	CAISESAGGLTDTQYF
TRBD2	TRBJ2-1	TRBV29-1	TGCAGCGTTGCCCGGCGGGAGATCTACAATGAGCAGTTCTTC	CSVARREIYNEQFF
TRBD1	TRBJ1-6	TRBV2	TGTGCCAGCGTAGGGACAGGGGGTAATTCACCCCTCCACTTT	CASVGTGGNSPLHF
TRBD2	TRBJ2-3	TRBV9	TGTGCCAGCAGCAGAGTCGGGAGGGCCGCGATAGATACGCAGTATTTT	CASSRVGRAAIDTQYF
-	TRBJ2-3	TRBV14	TGTGCCAGCGCGCTGACAGGTTCGGTTGGAGATACGCAGTATTTT	CASALTGSVGDTQYF
TRBD1	TRBJ2-5	TRBV10-2	TGCGCCAGCCGCCCAGGGGGCGGAGAGACCCAGTACTTC	CASRPGGGETQYF
TRBD1	TRBJ1-2	TRBV2	TGTGCCAGCAGGGAAACAGGGGGCTGCACCTTC	CASRETGGCTF
TRBD1	TRBJ1-5	TRBV30	TGTGCCTGGAGTGTTGACAGGGGCCCATATAGCAATCAGCCCCAGCATTTT	CAWSVDRGPYSNQPQHF
TRBD1	TRBJ2-7	TRBV6-5	TGTGCCAGCAGACTGACAGGGGCCCACGAGCAGTACTTC	CASRLTGAHEQYF
TRBD1	TRBJ1-2	TRBV5-1	TGCGCCAGCAGCTTCTCATCCCCGACAGGGGGCGATGGCTACACCTTC	CASSFSSPTGGDGYTF
-	TRBJ2-3	TRBV15	TGTGCCACCAGCAGCGATCCAACGGGGTCCACAGATACGCAGTATTTT	CATSSDPTGSTDTQYF
TRBD1	TRBJ2-7	TRBV30	TGTGCCTGGAGTGTTTTGACAGGGGGAAGGGACGAGCAGTACTTC	CAWSVLTGGRDEQYF
-	TRBJ2-7	TRBV10-3	TGTGCCATCAGTGAGGTCGGAGGGAAAAGCTCCTACGAGCAGTACTTC	CAISEVGGKSSYEQYF
-	TRBJ1-2	TRBV7-8	TGTGCCAGCAGCCCCTCGGGTTATGGCTACACCTTC	CASSPSGYGYTF
TRBD2	TRBJ2-1	TRBV4-3	TGCGCCAGCAGCCAAGTCAACGGGAGGGATTACTCCTACAATGAGCAGTTCTTC	CASSQVNGRDYSYNEQFF